This T cell receptor beta chain is from a study of OX40 agonist ivuxolimab in advanced cancers. Study-wide context: Those enrolled were about 82% male, with a mean age of about 66 years and ages from roughly 20 to 90. Among those treated, three patients had partial responses, one with hepatocellular carcinoma and two with cutaneous melanoma.

The study, taken as a whole, reports: Clonal expansion by week 6 occurred in CD4+ and CD8+ blood T cells (at 0.1 to 3.0 mg/kg). In CD8+ T cells, expanded clones were on average more numerous than in CD4+.

Produced via immunoSEQ multiplex PCR; TCRdb's table is partial and in-frame only. The sample lists tens of thousands of clones; about four fifths were seen once. As for this clone: Its cognate antigen is unknown.

This specimen consisted of CD4+ or CD8+ T cells sorted from blood, obtained in a trial of the OX40 agonist ivuxolimab. This receptor was identified in an adult with an advanced solid tumor such as melanoma, head and neck, liver or kidney cancer.

CDR3 sequence reads: CASSSGTGVANYGYTF. CDR3 sequence (DNA): TGTGCCAGCAGCTCCGGGACAGGTGTAGCTAACTATGGCTACACCTTC. The chain combines TRBV7-9 with TRBJ1-2, with TRBD1 matching over 8 bases. Germline V gene sequence: CDR1 SEHNR, CDR2 FQNEAQ (reference sequence). The CDR3 is 16 residues long. The V gene end was trimmed by 4 bases and the J gene end by 0 bases; junction bases not matched to a gene: 7.